This T cell receptor beta chain was captured by sequencing in a study of blood T cell repertoires in COVID-19. TCRdb's copy holds only in-frame clones and misses some; the assay was immunoSEQ multiplex PCR. The profile shows nearly 250,000 clones, 85% of them singletons. The sample taken for sequencing was PBMCs or T cells enriched from blood (not recorded which). The clonotype originates from a woman aged 50 to 60 with acute COVID-19.

The CDR3 loop reads CASRAGQGRTGELFF. DNA for the CDR3: TGTGCCAGCAGAGCGGGACAGGGTCGAACCGGGGAGCTGTTTTTT. The rearrangement links TRBV27 to TRBJ2-2, with 9 bases fitting TRBD1. The CDR3 loop spans 15 amino acids. Germline-derived CDR1 and CDR2 are MNHEY and SMNVEV (reference sequence). Trimming cost V 6 bases and J 5 bases; bases outside gene matches: 7.